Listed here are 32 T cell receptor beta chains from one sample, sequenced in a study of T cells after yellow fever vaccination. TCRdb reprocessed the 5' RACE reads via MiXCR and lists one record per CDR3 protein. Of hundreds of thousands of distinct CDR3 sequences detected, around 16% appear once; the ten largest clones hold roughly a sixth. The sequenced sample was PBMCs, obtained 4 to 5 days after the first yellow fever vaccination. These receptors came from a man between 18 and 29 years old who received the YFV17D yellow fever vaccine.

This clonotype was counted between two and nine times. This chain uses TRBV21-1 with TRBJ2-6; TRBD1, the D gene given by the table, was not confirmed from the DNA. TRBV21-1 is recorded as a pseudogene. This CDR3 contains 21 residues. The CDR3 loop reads CASSKVPGQGLGHSGANVLTF. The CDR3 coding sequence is TGTGCCAGCAGCAAAGTTCCGGGACAGGGTTTAGGGCACTCTGGGGCCAACGTCCTGACTTTC.

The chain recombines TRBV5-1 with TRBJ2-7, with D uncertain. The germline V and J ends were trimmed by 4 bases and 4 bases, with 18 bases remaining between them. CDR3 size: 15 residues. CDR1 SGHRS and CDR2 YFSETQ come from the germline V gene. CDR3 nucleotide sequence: TGCGCCAGCAGCCCGAGCGCGCCGACATTTTACGAGCAGTACGTC. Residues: CASSPSAPTFYEQYV.

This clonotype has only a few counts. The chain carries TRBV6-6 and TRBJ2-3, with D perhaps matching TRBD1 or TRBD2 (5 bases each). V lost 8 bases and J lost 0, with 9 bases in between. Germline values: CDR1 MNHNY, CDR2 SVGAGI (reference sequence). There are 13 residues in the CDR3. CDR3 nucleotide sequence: TGTGCCAGCGTGGGACCGAGCACAGATACGCAGTATTTT. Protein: CASVGPSTDTQYF.

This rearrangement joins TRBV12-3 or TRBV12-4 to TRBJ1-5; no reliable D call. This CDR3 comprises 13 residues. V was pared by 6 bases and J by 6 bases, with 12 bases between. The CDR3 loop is CASSRASGQPQHF. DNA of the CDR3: TGTGCCAGCAGCCGGGCTTCGGGTCAGCCCCAGCATTTT.

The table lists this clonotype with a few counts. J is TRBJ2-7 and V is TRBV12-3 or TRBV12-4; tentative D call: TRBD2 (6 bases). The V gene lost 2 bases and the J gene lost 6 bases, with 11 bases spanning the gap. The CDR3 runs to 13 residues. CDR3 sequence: CASSLLRGSEQYV. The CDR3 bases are TGTGCCAGCAGTTTACTCCGGGGGAGCGAGCAGTACGTC.

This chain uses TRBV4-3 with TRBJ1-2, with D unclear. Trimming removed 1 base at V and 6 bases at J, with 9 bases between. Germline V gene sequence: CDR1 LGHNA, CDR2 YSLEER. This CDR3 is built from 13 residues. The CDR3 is CASSQARMDGYTF. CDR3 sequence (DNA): TGCGCCAGCAGCCAAGCTCGTATGGATGGCTACACCTTC.

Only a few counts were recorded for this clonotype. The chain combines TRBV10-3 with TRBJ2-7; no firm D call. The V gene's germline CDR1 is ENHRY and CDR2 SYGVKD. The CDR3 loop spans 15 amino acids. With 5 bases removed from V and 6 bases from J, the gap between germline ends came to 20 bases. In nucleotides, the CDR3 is TGTGCCATCAGTCCCAAAGGTTGGGAATCAAGCGAGCAGTACTTC. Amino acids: CAISPKGWESSEQYF.

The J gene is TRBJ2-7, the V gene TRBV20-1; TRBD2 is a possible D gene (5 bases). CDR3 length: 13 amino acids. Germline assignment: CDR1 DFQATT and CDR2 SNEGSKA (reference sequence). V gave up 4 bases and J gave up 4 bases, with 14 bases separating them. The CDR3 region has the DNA TGCAGTGCTACTCTTGCGACGGGGTACGAGCAGTACTTC. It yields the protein CSATLATGYEQYF.

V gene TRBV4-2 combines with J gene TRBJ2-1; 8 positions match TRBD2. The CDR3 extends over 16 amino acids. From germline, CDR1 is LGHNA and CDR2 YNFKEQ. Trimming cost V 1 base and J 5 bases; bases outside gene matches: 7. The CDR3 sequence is CASSQVREGRDNEQFF. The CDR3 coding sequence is TGTGCCAGCAGCCAAGTTCGGGAGGGAAGAGACAATGAGCAGTTCTTC.

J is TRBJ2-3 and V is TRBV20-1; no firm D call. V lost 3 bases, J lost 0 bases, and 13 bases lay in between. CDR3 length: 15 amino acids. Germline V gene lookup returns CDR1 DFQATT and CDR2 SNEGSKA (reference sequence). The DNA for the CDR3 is TGCAGTGCTAGCCCCGTTGGCGGTAGCACAGATACGCAGTATTTT. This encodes CSASPVGGSTDTQYF.

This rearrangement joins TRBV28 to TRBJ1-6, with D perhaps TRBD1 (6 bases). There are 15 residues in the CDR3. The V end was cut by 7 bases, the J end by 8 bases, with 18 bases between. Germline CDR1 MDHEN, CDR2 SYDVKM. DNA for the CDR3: TGTGCCAGCATCATCACCGGGACACAGGATTCACCCCTCCACTTT. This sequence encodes CASIITGTQDSPLHF.

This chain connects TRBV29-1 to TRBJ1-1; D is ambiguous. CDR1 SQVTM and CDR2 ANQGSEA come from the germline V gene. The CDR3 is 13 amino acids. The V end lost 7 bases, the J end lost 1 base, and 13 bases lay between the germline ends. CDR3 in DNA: TGCAGCGCCCTCGTAGGAACGAACACTGAAGCTTTCTTT. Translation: CSALVGTNTEAFF. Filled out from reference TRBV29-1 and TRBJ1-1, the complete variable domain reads SAVISQKPSRDICQRGTSLTIQCQVDSQVTMMFWYRQQPGQSLTLIATANQGSEATYESGFVIDKFPISRPNLTFSTLTVSNMSPEDSSIYLCSALVGTNTEAFFGQGTRLTVV.

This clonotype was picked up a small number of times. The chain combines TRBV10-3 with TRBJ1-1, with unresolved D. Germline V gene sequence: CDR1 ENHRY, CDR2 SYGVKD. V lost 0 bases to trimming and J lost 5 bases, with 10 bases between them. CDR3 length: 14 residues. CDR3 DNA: TGTGCCATCAGTGAGTCGAGGGCAGGAACTGAAGCTTTCTTT. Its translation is CAISESRAGTEAFF.

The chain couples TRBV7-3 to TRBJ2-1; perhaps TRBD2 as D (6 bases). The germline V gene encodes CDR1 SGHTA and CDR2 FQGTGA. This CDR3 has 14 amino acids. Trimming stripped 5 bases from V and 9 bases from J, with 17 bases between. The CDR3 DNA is TGTGCCAGCAGCCCGATGGGGAACGGGGGTGAGCAGTTCTTC. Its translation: CASSPMGNGGEQFF. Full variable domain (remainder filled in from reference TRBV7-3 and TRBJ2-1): GAGVSQTPSNKVTEKGKYVELRCDPISGHTALYWYRQSLGQGPEFLIYFQGTGAADDSGLPNDRFFAVRPEGSVSTLKIQRTERGDSAVYLCASSPMGNGGEQFFGPGTRLTVL.

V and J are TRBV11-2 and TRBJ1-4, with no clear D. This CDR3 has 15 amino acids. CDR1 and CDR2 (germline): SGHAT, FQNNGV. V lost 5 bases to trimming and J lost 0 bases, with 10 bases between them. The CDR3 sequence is CASSLNIATNEKLFF. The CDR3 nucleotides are TGTGCCAGCAGCCTTAACATCGCAACTAATGAAAAACTGTTTTTT.

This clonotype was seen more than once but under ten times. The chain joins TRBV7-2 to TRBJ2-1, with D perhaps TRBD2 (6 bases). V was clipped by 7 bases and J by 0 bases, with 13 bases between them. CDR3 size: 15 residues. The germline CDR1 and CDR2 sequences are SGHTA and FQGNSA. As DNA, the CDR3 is TGTGCCAGCACCAAATCTAGCGCCTCCTACAATGAGCAGTTCTTC. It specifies CASTKSSASYNEQFF.

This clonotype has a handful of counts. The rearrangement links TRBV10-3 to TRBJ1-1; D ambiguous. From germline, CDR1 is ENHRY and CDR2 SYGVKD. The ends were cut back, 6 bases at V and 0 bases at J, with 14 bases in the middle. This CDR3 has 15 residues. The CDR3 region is CAIRDPRDLNTEAFF. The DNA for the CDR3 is TGTGCCATCAGAGACCCCCGGGATTTGAACACTGAAGCTTTCTTT.

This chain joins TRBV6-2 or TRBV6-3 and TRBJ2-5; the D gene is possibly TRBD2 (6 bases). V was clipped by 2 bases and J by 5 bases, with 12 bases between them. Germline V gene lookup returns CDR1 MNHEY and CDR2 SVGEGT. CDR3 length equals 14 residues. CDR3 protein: CASSYRGSIETQYF. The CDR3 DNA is TGTGCCAGCAGTTACCGGGGGAGCATCGAGACCCAGTACTTC.

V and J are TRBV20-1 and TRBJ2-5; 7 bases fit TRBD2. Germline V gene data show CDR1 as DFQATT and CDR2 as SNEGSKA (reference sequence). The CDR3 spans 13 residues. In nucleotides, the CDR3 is TGCAGAATAGAGAGCGGGGTCTCCGGGACCCAGTACTTC. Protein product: CRIESGVSGTQYF.

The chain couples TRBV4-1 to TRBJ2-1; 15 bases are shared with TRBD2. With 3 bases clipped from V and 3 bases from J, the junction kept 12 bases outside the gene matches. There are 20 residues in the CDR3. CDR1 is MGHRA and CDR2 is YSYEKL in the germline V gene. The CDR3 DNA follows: TGCGCCAGCAGCCACCAATACGGAGCGGGACTAGCGGGGGGCTACAATGAGCAGTTCTTC. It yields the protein CASSHQYGAGLAGGYNEQFF.

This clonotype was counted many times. Here the CDR3 reads CASSLSPTYEQYV. CDR3 nucleotides: TGTGCCAGCAGCTTATCGCCTACCTACGAGCAGTACGTC. V usage is TRBV7-2 and J usage is TRBJ2-7; D is unclear. The ends were cut back, 2 bases at V and 2 bases at J, with 7 bases in the middle. The CDR3 runs to 13 residues. CDR1 SGHTA and CDR2 FQGNSA come from the germline V gene.

The CDR3 sequence: CASSWTSLGQGANYGYTF. In nucleotides, the CDR3 is TGTGCCAGCAGCTGGACTAGCCTGGGACAGGGGGCTAACTATGGCTACACCTTC. The chain is built from TRBV11-2 and TRBJ1-2; 11 bases are a match to TRBD1. With V trimmed by 4 bases and J by 0 bases, 10 bases remained unmatched. Per the germline V gene, CDR1 is SGHAT and CDR2 is FQNNGV. The CDR3 sequence is 18 residues long.

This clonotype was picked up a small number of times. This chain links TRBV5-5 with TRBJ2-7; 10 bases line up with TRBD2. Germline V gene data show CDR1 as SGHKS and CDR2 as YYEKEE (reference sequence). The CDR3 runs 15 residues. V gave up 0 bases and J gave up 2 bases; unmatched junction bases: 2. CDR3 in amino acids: CASSLELAGPYEQYF. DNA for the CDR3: TGTGCCAGCAGCTTGGAACTAGCGGGACCCTACGAGCAGTACTTC.

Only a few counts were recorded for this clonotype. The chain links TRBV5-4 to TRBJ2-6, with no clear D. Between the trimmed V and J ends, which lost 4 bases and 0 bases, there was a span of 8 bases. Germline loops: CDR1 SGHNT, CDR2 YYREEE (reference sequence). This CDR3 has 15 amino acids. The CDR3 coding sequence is TGTGCCAGCAGCCCCGACCTCTCTGGGGCCAACGTCCTGACTTTC. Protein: CASSPDLSGANVLTF. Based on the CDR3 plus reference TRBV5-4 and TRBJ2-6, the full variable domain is ETGVTQSPTHLIKTRGQQVTLRCSSQSGHNTVSWYQQALGQGPQFIFQYYREEENGRGNFPPRFSGLQFPNYSSELNVNALELDDSALYLCASSPDLSGANVLTFGAGSRLTVL.

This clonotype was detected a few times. The CDR3 reads CASSYSTNHYEQYF. The CDR3, as DNA: TGTGCCAGCAGTTACTCGACCAACCACTACGAGCAGTACTTC. This chain joins TRBV6-5 and TRBJ2-7; D gene uncertain. The CDR3 length is 14 residues. The V end lost 0 bases, the J end lost 3 bases, and 9 bases lay between the germline ends. Germline-derived CDR1 and CDR2 are MNHEY and SVGAGI.

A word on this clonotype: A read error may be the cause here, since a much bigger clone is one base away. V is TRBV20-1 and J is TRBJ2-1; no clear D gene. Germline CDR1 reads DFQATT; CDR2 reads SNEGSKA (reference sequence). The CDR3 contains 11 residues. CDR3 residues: CRARVNNEQFF. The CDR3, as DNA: TGCAGAGCTAGAGTGAACAATGAGCAGTTCTTC.

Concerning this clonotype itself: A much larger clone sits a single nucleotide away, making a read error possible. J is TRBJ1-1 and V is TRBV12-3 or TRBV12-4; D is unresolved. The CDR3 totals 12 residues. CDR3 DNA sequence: TGTTCCAGCAACGAGGCAGTGGGTGAAGCTTTCTTT. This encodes CSSNEAVGEAFF.

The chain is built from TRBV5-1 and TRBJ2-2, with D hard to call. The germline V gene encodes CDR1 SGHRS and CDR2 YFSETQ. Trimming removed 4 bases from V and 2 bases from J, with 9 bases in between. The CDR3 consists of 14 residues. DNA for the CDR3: TGCGCCAGCAGCATGACTGACAACACCGGGGAGCTGTTTTTT. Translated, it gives CASSMTDNTGELFF.

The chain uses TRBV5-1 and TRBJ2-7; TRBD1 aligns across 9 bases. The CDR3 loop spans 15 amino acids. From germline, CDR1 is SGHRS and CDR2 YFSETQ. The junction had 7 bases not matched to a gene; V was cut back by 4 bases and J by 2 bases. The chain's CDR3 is CASSVGGQGAYEQYF. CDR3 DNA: TGCGCCAGCAGCGTCGGGGGACAGGGAGCCTACGAGCAGTACTTC.

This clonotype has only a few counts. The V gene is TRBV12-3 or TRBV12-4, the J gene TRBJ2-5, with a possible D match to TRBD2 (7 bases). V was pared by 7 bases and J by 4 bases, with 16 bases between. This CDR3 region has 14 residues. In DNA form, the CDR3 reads TGTGCCAGCACCCCTGGGGGGGGCGTAGAGACCCAGTACTTC. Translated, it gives CASTPGGGVETQYF.

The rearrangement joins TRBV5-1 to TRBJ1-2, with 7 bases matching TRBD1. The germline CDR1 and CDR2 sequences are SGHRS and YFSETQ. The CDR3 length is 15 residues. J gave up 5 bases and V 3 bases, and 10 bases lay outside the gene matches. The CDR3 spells CASSSDRPFGYGYTF. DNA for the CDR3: TGCGCCAGCAGCTCGGACAGGCCGTTTGGTTATGGCTACACCTTC.

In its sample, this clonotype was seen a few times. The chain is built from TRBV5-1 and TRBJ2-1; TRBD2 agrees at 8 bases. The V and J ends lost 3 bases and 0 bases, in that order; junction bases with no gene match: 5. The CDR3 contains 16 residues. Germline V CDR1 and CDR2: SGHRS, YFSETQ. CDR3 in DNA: TGCGCCAGCAGCTGGTCGGGGACTAGCTCCTACAATGAGCAGTTCTTC. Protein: CASSWSGTSSYNEQFF.